The T cell receptor (beta chain) under discussion was sequenced for a study of OX40 agonist ivuxolimab in advanced cancers. Concerning the study at large: Ivuxolimab, which targeted the costimulatory receptor OX40 (CD134), was an agonistic, fully human IgG2 monoclonal antibody. Intravenous ivuxolimab was administered to patients every 2 weeks at six dose levels: 0.01, 0.1, 0.3, 1.5, 3 and 10 mg/kg. Of the roughly 51 patients in dose escalation, about 20 had hepatocellular carcinoma, some 15 had melanoma, 9 had renal cell carcinoma and 9 had head and neck cancer. In the dose-escalation cohort, approximately 80% of patients were male, and the mean age was around 60 years with a range of roughly 20 to 85. Patients were allowed to have had prior anti-PD-1, anti-PD-L1 or anti-CTLA-4 therapy, and 30% to 50% of the dose-escalation patients had previously received checkpoint inhibitors. Partial responses occurred in three dose-escalation patients: two with cutaneous melanoma and one with hepatocellular carcinoma. Peripheral TCRbeta sequencing aimed to test whether ivuxolimab altered TCR sequence diversity and caused clonal T-cell expansion. The monotherapy dose-escalation portion (N ≈ 50 patients) of the phase I ivuxolimab trial is reported in the paper. Beyond this particular receptor, the publication reports: Low levels of normalized T-cell clonal expansion were also seen in some patients who did not respond. Which antigens the clonally expanded peripheral T cells were specific for was not determined. In the 0.1-3.0 mg/kg groups, partial responders had among the lowest normalized peripheral clonal expansion, particularly in CD8+ T cells. After ivuxolimab, CD8+ T cells had more expanded clones than CD4+ T cells on average. At doses of 0.1 to 3.0 mg/kg, clonal expansion of both CD4+ and CD8+ blood T cells was observed from baseline to week 6.

In regard to this clone: Its antigen target is currently unknown. No base-level quality is on record; no much larger clone is a single base apart.

Patients with autoimmune disease history or receiving systemic immunosuppression were excluded from the trial. In every dose cohort, peripheral blood was drawn for TCR sequencing at baseline, cycle 4 day 1, and cycle 7 day 1. The samples were taken from a phase I, first-in-human, multicenter, open-label dose-escalation trial of ivuxolimab. The trial enrolled adults with locally advanced or metastatic head and neck squamous cell, hepatocellular, melanoma or renal cell carcinoma. Before TCR sequencing, CD4+ T cells and CD8+ T cells were sorted from peripheral blood as separate populations. Genomic DNA was isolated from the sorted cells so that the TCRbeta CDR3 region could be sequenced. The immunoSEQ Assay was used for sequencing of TCRbeta CDR3 regions. TCRdb limited this immuneACCESS table to in-frame rearrangements with V and J called. A share of clones is missing; checked studies link under half to unresolved V genes, and the rest is unexplained. In all, the sample holds about 90,000 clones, and 90% of those were seen once. The ten largest clones capture 6% to 7.5% of the sample.

From its cysteine to its phenylalanine, the CDR3 spans 15 amino acids. Solely the CDR3 DNA is kept, with 45 bases framed from the first base. Here V drops 9 bases and J drops 7 bases, and the junction holds 11 bases not matched to any gene. Looking up the germline V gene yields CDR1 SGHTA and CDR2 FQGTGA. The clonotype originates from an adult with an advanced solid tumor such as melanoma, head and neck, liver or kidney cancer. The chain employs TRBV7-3 and TRBJ2-1; 11 bases in the middle match TRBD2. The specimen was CD4+ or CD8+ T cells sorted from blood, collected in a trial of the OX40 agonist ivuxolimab. The bases read TGTGCCAGTTCCTCCGGGACTAGCGGTCGGAATGAGCAGTTCTTC. Protein translation: CASSSGTSGRNEQFF.